A single sample is the source of the 7 T cell receptor beta chains below, sequenced in a study of blood T cells in healthy people across ages (dated by TCRdb to 2013 to 2016). The library came from 5' RACE. Sequencing was carried out with an Illumina HiSeq 2500. A second PCR of roughly 6 to 12 cycles was performed with a sample-barcoded 5' primer and a J-beta primer mix. TCRdb trimmed the raw reads at Q25, called clones with MiXCR and kept productive beta chains. Each entry merges the rows of one CDR3 protein and shows their most common DNA and genes. The sample table holds 660,000 or so distinct CDR3 sequences, of which 58% were seen once. The ten largest clones represent 30% to 45% of the sample. The material sequenced was blood. These receptors all stem from a man between 60 and 70 years old in good health.

This chain joins TRBV14 and TRBJ1-6; 7 bases map to TRBD1. The junction had 10 bases not matched to a gene; V was cut back by 6 bases and J by 5 bases. CDR3 length: 16 residues. CDR1 and CDR2 from the germline V gene are SGHDN and FVKESK. The CDR3 DNA follows: TGTGCCAGCAGTCGACTTCCGGGACAGAATAATTCACCCCTCCACTTT. Translating it yields CASSRLPGQNNSPLHF.

This clonotype came up a few times. The chain carries TRBV12-3 or TRBV12-4 and TRBJ2-3; 13 bases fit TRBD2. The V gene end was trimmed by 2 bases and the J gene end by 2 bases; junction bases not matched to a gene: 7. CDR3 length equals 18 residues. CDR3 residues: CASSLSPGLAGNTDTQYF. CDR3 coding DNA: TGTGCCAGCAGTTTATCCCCGGGACTAGCGGGGAACACAGATACGCAGTATTTT.

Concerning this clonotype itself: As the CDR3 is not closed by the conserved phenylalanine or tryptophan, this likely results from a read error. The chain couples TRBV15 to TRBJ2-5; 8 bases fit TRBD2. The germline CDR1 and CDR2 sequences are LNHNV and YYDKDF (reference sequence). The CDR3 is made up of 16 amino acids. J was trimmed by 11 bases and V by 5 bases; bases with no gene match: 19. CDR3 in amino acids: CATSFPRRGVLGEQYY. The CDR3, as DNA: TGTGCCACCAGCTTCCCCCGGCGGGGGGTTTTGGGTGAGCAGTACTAC.

This sequence joins TRBV27 and TRBJ2-3; the D gene could be TRBD1 or TRBD2 (5 bases each). Trimming took 4 bases from V and 0 from J, leaving 11 bases between them. The CDR3 contains 15 residues. CDR1 is MNHEY, CDR2 SMNVEV, per germline (reference sequence). The CDR3 DNA follows: TGTGCCAGCAGTTACGGGGCACTTAGCACAGATACGCAGTATTTT. Translated: CASSYGALSTDTQYF.

Worth noting for this clonotype: One end of the junction fails to match germline, which may point to a read error. The chain combines TRBV29-1 with TRBJ1-1; D is unclear. Per the germline V gene, CDR1 is SQVTM and CDR2 is ANQGSEA. The CDR3 consists of 12 residues. CDR3 sequence: CGVVGGNTEAFF. The CDR3 DNA reads TGCGGCGTTGTAGGAGGTAACACTGAAGCTTTCTTT.

The V gene is TRBV7-9, the J gene TRBJ1-2; D may be TRBD1 (5 bases). CDR3 size: 15 residues. V was cut by 1 base and J by 2 bases, with 11 bases left in between. Germline values: CDR1 SEHNR, CDR2 FQNEAQ (reference sequence). The CDR3 sequence is CASSLGGARNYGYTF. CDR3 nucleotide sequence: TGTGCCAGCAGCTTAGGAGGGGCGCGAAACTATGGCTACACCTTC. Combining the CDR3 with reference TRBV7-9 and TRBJ1-2 gives the whole variable domain DTGVSQNPRHKITKRGQNVTFRCDPISEHNRLYWYRQTLGQGPEFLTYFQNEAQLEKSRLLSDRFSAERPKGSFSTLEIQRTEQGDSAMYLCASSLGGARNYGYTFGSGTRLTVV.

This clonotype has just a few counts. V gene TRBV5-1 combines with J gene TRBJ2-5; no firm D call. The ends were cut back, 5 bases at V and 0 bases at J, with 2 bases in the middle. The CDR3 runs 11 residues. Per germline, CDR1 SGHRS and CDR2 YFSETQ. The CDR3 region is CASRDQETQYF. CDR3 bases: TGCGCCAGCAGGGACCAAGAGACCCAGTACTTC.